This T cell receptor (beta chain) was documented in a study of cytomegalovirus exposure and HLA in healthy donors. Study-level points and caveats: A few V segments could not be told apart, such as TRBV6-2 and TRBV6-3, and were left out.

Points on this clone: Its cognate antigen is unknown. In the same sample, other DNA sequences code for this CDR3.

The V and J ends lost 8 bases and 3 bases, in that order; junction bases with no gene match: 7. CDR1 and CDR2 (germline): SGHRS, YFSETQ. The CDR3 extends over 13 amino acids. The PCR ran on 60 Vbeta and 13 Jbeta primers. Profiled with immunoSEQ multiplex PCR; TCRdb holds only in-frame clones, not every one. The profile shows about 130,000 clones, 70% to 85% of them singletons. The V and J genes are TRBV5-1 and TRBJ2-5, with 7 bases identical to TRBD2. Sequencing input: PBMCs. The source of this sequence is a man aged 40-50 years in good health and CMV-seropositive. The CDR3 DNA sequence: TGCGCCAGTACCACGGCGGGAGAAGAGACCCAGTACTTC. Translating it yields CASTTAGEETQYF.